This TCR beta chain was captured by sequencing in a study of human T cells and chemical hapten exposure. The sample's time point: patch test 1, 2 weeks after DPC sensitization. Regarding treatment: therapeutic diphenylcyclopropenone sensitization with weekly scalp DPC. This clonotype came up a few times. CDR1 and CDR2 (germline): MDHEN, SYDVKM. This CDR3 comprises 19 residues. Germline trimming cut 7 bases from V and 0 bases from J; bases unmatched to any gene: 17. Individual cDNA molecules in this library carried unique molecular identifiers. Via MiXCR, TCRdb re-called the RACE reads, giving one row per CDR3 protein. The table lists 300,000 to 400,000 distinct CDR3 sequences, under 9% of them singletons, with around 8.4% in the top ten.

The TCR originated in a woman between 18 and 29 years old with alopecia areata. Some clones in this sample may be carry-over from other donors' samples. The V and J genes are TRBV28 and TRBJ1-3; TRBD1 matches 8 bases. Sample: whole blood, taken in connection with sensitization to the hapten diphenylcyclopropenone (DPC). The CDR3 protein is CASTRDRWRSRASGNTIYF. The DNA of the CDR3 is TGTGCCAGCACCCGGGACAGGTGGAGGAGTCGTGCCTCTGGAAACACCATATATTTT.